The 29 T cell receptor beta chains in this list originate from one sample, sequenced in a study of vaccination effects on CD4 cells after COVID-19 (dated by TCRdb to 2021 to 2024). After about 10 days of culture, CD4+ T cells were isolated with the EasySep CD4+ T cell isolation kit. Participants received two doses of either the BNT162b2 or the mRNA-1273 mRNA SARS-CoV-2 vaccine. The library was made by the immunoSEQ multiplex PCR assay. TCRdb obtained this table from immuneACCESS and retained in-frame rearrangements with V and J assigned. These tables miss some clones; where compared with another copy, unresolved V genes account for less than half of the shortfall, and the remainder is unexplained. For this sample there are roughly 45,000 clones; around 70% appear just once. The ten largest clones add up to about 8.6% of the sample. For these TCRs, the target antigens are not known. This material consisted of CD4+ T cells from PBMCs cultured without peptide, taken after COVID-19 vaccination. These receptors were taken from a human donor who received a COVID-19 vaccine.

The chain is built from TRBV2 and TRBJ1-4, with no clear D. The V gene lost 4 bases and the J gene lost 0 bases, with 6 bases spanning the gap. This CDR3 has 14 amino acids. CDR1 and CDR2 from the germline V gene are SNHLY and FYNNEI. In nucleotides, the CDR3 is TGTGCCAGCAGTGCCGGAACAACTAATGAAAAACTGTTTTTT. This sequence encodes CASSAGTTNEKLFF.

The V call is TRBV24-1, the J call TRBJ2-2; D remains unclear. Between the trimmed V and J ends, which lost 9 bases and 1 base, there was a span of 8 bases. The V gene's germline CDR1 is KGHDR and CDR2 SFDVKD. This CDR3 comprises 13 residues. The CDR3, as DNA: TGTGCCACCTCGCCAGGGAACACCGGGGAGCTGTTTTTT. It yields the protein CATSPGNTGELFF.

In this sample, this clone turned up a few times. The rearrangement uses TRBV13 and TRBJ2-2; D not resolved. Germline V gene sequence: CDR1 PRHDT, CDR2 FYEKMQ (reference sequence). This CDR3 is 14 amino acids long. V dropped 5 bases and J dropped 4 bases, with 11 bases sitting between them. CDR3 residues: CASSRGRPTGELFF. The CDR3 coding sequence is TGTGCCAGCAGCCGCGGACGACCCACCGGGGAGCTGTTTTTT.

The genes are TRBV30 and TRBJ1-3; the D is unclear. V was cut by 2 bases and J by 3 bases, with 14 bases left in between. CDR1 and CDR2 from the germline V gene are GTSNPN and SVGIG (reference sequence). The CDR3 consists of 15 residues. CDR3: CAWSYEGAGGNTIYF. The CDR3 bases are TGTGCCTGGAGTTACGAAGGCGCGGGTGGAAACACCATATATTTT.

The J gene is TRBJ2-1, the V gene TRBV14; 13 bases match TRBD2. The CDR3 sequence is 15 residues long. The V segment lost 4 bases and the J segment 9 bases; nucleotides outside the gene matches: 6. Per the germline V gene, CDR1 is SGHDN and CDR2 is FVKESK. The DNA for the CDR3 is TGTGCCAGCAGCCTTGGACTAGCGGGGGTCACTGAGCAGTTCTTC. Translating it yields CASSLGLAGVTEQFF. Full variable domain (missing parts from reference TRBV14 and TRBJ2-1): EAGVTQFPSHSVIEKGQTVTLRCDPISGHDNLYWYRRVMGKEIKFLLHFVKESKQDESGMPNNRFLAERTGGTYSTLKVQPAELEDSGVYFCASSLGLAGVTEQFFGPGTRLTVL.

The gene calls are TRBV18 and TRBJ1-1; 8 bases align to TRBD1. The CDR3 consists of 14 residues. Trimming at V came to 5 bases and at J to 5 bases, leaving 7 bases not matched to a gene. Germline assignment: CDR1 KGHSH and CDR2 LQKENI. CDR3 sequence reads: CASSTNQGATEAFF. The CDR3 nucleotides are TGTGCCAGCTCAACAAACCAGGGGGCGACTGAAGCTTTCTTT.

The V and J genes are TRBV5-1 and TRBJ2-2; 7 nucleotides agree with TRBD1. The V gene end was trimmed by 0 bases and the J gene end by 6 bases; junction bases not matched to a gene: 8. Germline V gene sequence: CDR1 SGHRS, CDR2 YFSETQ. The CDR3 totals 16 residues. The CDR3 spells CASSLGPDRVAGELFF. The CDR3 DNA follows: TGCGCCAGCAGCTTGGGCCCAGACAGGGTCGCCGGGGAGCTGTTTTTT.

There are a few counts of this clone. The rearrangement uses TRBV18 and TRBJ1-2; D unresolved. CDR3 length: 13 residues. The germline V and J ends were trimmed by 2 bases and 4 bases, with 8 bases remaining between them. Germline V gives CDR1 KGHSH, CDR2 LQKENI. The CDR3 nucleotides read TGTGCCAGCTCACCAGACCAGCGCTATGGCTACACCTTC. Amino acids: CASSPDQRYGYTF.

This clone was seen only a few times. The CDR3 loop reads CASSRNRASNSPLHF. The CDR3 DNA reads as TGTGCCAGCAGTAGAAACAGGGCTTCTAATTCACCCCTCCACTTT. V usage is TRBV27 and J usage is TRBJ1-6; TRBD1 is a possible D gene (6 bases). Deletions cut 5 bases from V and 6 bases from J, with 14 bases between. Germline lookup yields CDR1 MNHEY and CDR2 SMNVEV (reference sequence). This CDR3 region has 15 residues.

The chain combines TRBV3-1 (or the pseudogene TRBV3-2) with TRBJ2-2; D not certain. V was cut by 3 bases and J by 9 bases, with 5 bases left in between. CDR1 is LGHDT and CDR2 is YNNKEL in the germline V gene (reference sequence). The CDR3 covers 11 residues. The CDR3: CASSQSRELFF. The DNA of the CDR3 is TGTGCCAGCAGCCAGAGTCGGGAGCTGTTTTTT.

The V gene is TRBV12-3 or TRBV12-4, the J gene TRBJ2-5, with 7 bases that match TRBD1. V gave up 5 bases and J gave up 9 bases; unmatched junction bases: 9. The CDR3 covers 13 residues. This CDR3 is CASSTQGYQAQYF. DNA for the CDR3: TGTGCCAGCAGTACACAGGGGTATCAGGCCCAGTACTTC.

V is TRBV30 and J is TRBJ1-2, with D uncertain. CDR1 is GTSNPN, CDR2 SVGIG, per germline (reference sequence). The CDR3 consists of 13 residues. V lost 0 bases, J lost 3 bases, and 8 bases lay in between. CDR3 bases: TGTGCCTGGAGTGTCGGCTCCTACTATGGCTACACCTTC. Its translation: CAWSVGSYYGYTF. The full variable domain, with the rest looked up from reference TRBV30 and TRBJ1-2, is SQTIHQWPATLVQPVGSPLSLECTVEGTSNPNLYWYRQAAGRGLQLLFYSVGIGQISSEVPQNLSASRPQDRQFILSSKKLLLSDSGFYLCAWSVGSYYGYTFGSGTRLTVV.

This chain uses TRBV4-1 with TRBJ2-1; D is perhaps TRBD2 (5 bases). The CDR3 is 19 amino acids. Trimming left V 1 base short and J 0 bases short, with 19 bases between. CDR1 is MGHRA and CDR2 is YSYEKL in the germline V gene. The CDR3 bases are TGCGCCAGCAGCCAAGGAGGGAGTATGGCCTTAAGCTCCTACAATGAGCAGTTCTTC. Translating it yields CASSQGGSMALSSYNEQFF.

The rearrangement joins TRBV5-1 to TRBJ2-1; no firm D call. CDR3 length: 15 residues. V lost 2 bases to trimming and J lost 4 bases, with 13 bases between them. Germline CDR1 is SGHRS and CDR2 is YFSETQ. This chain's CDR3 is CASSFTGSTYNEQFF. Written as DNA, the CDR3 is TGCGCCAGCAGCTTCACCGGGTCAACATACAATGAGCAGTTCTTC.

J is TRBJ2-3 and V is TRBV27, with D possibly TRBD2 on 6 matching bases. Trimming cost V 5 bases and J 3 bases, with 18 bases left between them. CDR3 length equals 16 residues. CDR1 and CDR2 (germline): MNHEY, SMNVEV (reference sequence). CDR3 nucleotide sequence: TGTGCCAGCAGTCCGTCGGGAGAATGGGATACAGATACGCAGTATTTT. It is translated as CASSPSGEWDTDTQYF.

This clone was detected only a few times. The chain links TRBV9 to TRBJ2-1, with D hard to call. V was shortened by 2 bases and J by 6 bases, with 12 bases between the two germline ends. This CDR3 has 14 residues. The germline V gene encodes CDR1 SGDLS and CDR2 YYNGEE. The CDR3 here is CASSVSVGVNEQFF. CDR3 nucleotides: TGTGCCAGCAGCGTTTCGGTAGGTGTCAATGAGCAGTTCTTC.

The J gene is TRBJ1-2, the V gene TRBV3-1 (or the pseudogene TRBV3-2); D call uncertain. The germline CDR1 and CDR2 sequences are LGHDT and YNNKEL (reference sequence). This CDR3 is built from 12 residues. Trimming took 4 bases from V and 3 from J, leaving 6 bases between them. The CDR3 sequence: CASSLLDYGYTF. The CDR3, as DNA: TGTGCCAGCAGCCTACTGGACTATGGCTACACCTTC.

The chain couples TRBV27 to TRBJ2-7; 14 bases align to TRBD2. CDR3 length: 17 amino acids. The junction had 6 bases not matched to a gene; V was cut back by 2 bases and J by 3 bases. CDR1 and CDR2 (germline): MNHEY, SMNVEV (reference sequence). Written as DNA, the CDR3 is TGTGCCAGCAGTTTAAGGACTAGCGGGGGGAACCTCTACGAGCAGTACTTC. It codes for CASSLRTSGGNLYEQYF.

This clone was seen a single time. The V gene is TRBV19, the J gene TRBJ2-3, with unresolved D. From germline, CDR1 is LNHDA and CDR2 SQIVND (reference sequence). This CDR3 has 15 amino acids. V was trimmed by 1 base and J by 0 bases, leaving 8 bases between them. CDR3 protein: CASSIGGSSTDTQYF. The CDR3 bases are TGTGCCAGTAGTATAGGAGGATCAAGCACAGATACGCAGTATTTT.

This rearrangement joins TRBV2 to TRBJ1-5; D remains ambiguous. From germline, CDR1 is SNHLY and CDR2 FYNNEI. The CDR3 length is 15 residues. V gave up 8 bases and J gave up 2 bases, with 16 bases separating them. The CDR3, as DNA: TGTGCCAGCTCCCCTACGAGTCGGGGCAATCAGCCCCAGCATTTT. This sequence encodes CASSPTSRGNQPQHF.

Comments on this clone: A read error may produce the germline difference seen at one junction end. V and J are TRBV20-1 and TRBJ1-3; D gene ambiguous. The CDR3 spans 11 residues. Germline V CDR1 and CDR2: DFQATT, SNEGSKA (reference sequence). CDR3 region: CSARDGLAEGF. The CDR3 region has the DNA TGCAGTGCTAGAGATGGACTGGCAGAGGGTTTT.

This clone was recorded a few times. V is TRBV19 and J is TRBJ2-3; maybe TRBD2 (6 bases). The CDR3 has 13 residues. Trimming shortened V by 7 bases and J by 9 bases, and 17 bases separated the two germline ends. In germline, CDR1 is LNHDA, CDR2 SQIVND (reference sequence). CDR3 sequence: CASKERGTGTQYF. The CDR3 DNA sequence: TGTGCCAGTAAGGAACGGGGGACGGGCACGCAGTATTTT.

This clone appeared a few times. Distinct nucleotide sequences in the sample also encode this CDR3. V is TRBV2 and J is TRBJ1-3; D is unresolved. CDR3 size: 11 residues. The V gene's germline CDR1 is SNHLY and CDR2 FYNNEI. The germline V and J ends were trimmed by 1 base and 5 bases, with 0 bases remaining between them. Here the CDR3 DNA reads TGTGCCAGCAGTGAAGGAAACACCATATATTTT. Its translation is CASSEGNTIYF. Complete variable domain (other parts from reference TRBV2 and TRBJ1-3): EPEVTQTPSHQVTQMGQEVILRCVPISNHLYFYWYRQILGQKVEFLVSFYNNEISEKSEIFDDQFSVERPDGSNFTLKIRSTKLEDSAMYFCASSEGNTIYFGEGSWLTVV.

This clone is labeled medium-sized (0.01 to 0.1%). The V call is TRBV10-3, the J call TRBJ1-2; D call uncertain. The CDR3 extends over 13 amino acids. Trimming took 6 bases from V and 2 from J, leaving 10 bases between them. Germline assignment: CDR1 ENHRY and CDR2 SYGVKD. DNA of the CDR3: TGTGCCATCAGGGAGGGTCGGAACTATGGCTACACCTTC. It yields the protein CAIREGRNYGYTF.

The V and J genes are TRBV4-1 and TRBJ2-2; 10 bases are shared with TRBD2. There are 16 residues in the CDR3. Trimming at V came to 2 bases and at J to 0 bases, leaving 0 bases not matched to a gene. The germline V gene encodes CDR1 MGHRA and CDR2 YSYEKL. CDR3 loop: CASSQSGGANTGELFF. CDR3 in DNA: TGCGCCAGCAGCCAAAGCGGGGGGGCGAACACCGGGGAGCTGTTTTTT.

The chain carries TRBV3-1 (or the pseudogene TRBV3-2) and TRBJ2-1; 15 bases are a match to TRBD2. Germline V gene data show CDR1 as LGHDT and CDR2 as YNNKEL (reference sequence). Unmatched junction bases numbered 10, after V lost 2 bases and J lost 8 bases. CDR3 length equals 18 residues. The CDR3 DNA reads TGTGCCAGCAGCCAAAGCTTCTCCGGGACTAGCGGGGGGCATGAGCAGTTCTTC. This translates into CASSQSFSGTSGGHEQFF.

The rearrangement uses TRBV5-4 and TRBJ1-2; D not resolved. Germline loops: CDR1 SGHNT, CDR2 YYREEE (reference sequence). The CDR3 length is 13 residues. Trimming took off 0 bases at V and 4 bases at J, with 7 bases between the two ends. CDR3 residues: CASSLEGGYGYTF. The CDR3 DNA follows: TGTGCCAGCAGCTTGGAGGGCGGCTATGGCTACACCTTC. The full variable domain, its missing parts supplied by reference TRBV5-4 and TRBJ1-2, is ETGVTQSPTHLIKTRGQQVTLRCSSQSGHNTVSWYQQALGQGPQFIFQYYREEENGRGNFPPRFSGLQFPNYSSELNVNALELDDSALYLCASSLEGGYGYTFGSGTRLTVV.

This chain joins TRBV9 and TRBJ1-3; weak D call: TRBD1 (5 bases). The germline gives CDR1 SGDLS, CDR2 YYNGEE. Trimming stripped 0 bases from V and 2 bases from J, with 6 bases between. This CDR3 contains 14 residues. The CDR3 DNA reads TGTGCCAGCAGCGTAGCCAGGGCTGGAAACACCATATATTTT. It specifies CASSVARAGNTIYF.

This chain links TRBV6-1 with TRBJ1-2, with 8 bases aligning to TRBD1. The CDR3 length is 16 residues. Losses at the gene ends were 1 base for V and 4 bases for J; bases not matched to a gene: 8. Germline CDR1 and CDR2: MNHNS and SASEGT. The DNA for the CDR3 is TGTGCCAGCAGTGAAGGGACAGGGCCAAATCTCTATGGCTACACCTTC. Translation gives CASSEGTGPNLYGYTF.